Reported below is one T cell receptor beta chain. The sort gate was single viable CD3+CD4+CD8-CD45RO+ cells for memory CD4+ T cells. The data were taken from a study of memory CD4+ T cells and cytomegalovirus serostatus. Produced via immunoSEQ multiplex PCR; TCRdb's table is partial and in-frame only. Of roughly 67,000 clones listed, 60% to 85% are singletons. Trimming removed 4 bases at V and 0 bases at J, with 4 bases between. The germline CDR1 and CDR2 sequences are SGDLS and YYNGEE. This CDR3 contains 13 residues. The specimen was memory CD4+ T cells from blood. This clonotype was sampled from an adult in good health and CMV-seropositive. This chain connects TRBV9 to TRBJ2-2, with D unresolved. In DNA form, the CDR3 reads TGTGCCAGCAGCCCCCCGAACACCGGGGAGCTGTTTTTT. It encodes CASSPPNTGELFF.